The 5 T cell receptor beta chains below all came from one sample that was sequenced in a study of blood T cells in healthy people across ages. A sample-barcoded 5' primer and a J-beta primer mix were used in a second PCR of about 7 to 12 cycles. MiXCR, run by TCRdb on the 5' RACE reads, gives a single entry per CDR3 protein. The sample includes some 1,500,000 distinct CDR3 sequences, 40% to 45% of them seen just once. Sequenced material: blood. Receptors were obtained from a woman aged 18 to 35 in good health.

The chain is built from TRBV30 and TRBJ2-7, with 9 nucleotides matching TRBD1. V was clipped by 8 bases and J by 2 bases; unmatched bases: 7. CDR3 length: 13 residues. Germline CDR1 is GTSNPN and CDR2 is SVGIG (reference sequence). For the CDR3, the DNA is TGTGCCGAGGGGGGGACAGGGACCTACGAGCAGTACTTC. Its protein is CAEGGTGTYEQYF.

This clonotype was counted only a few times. CDR3 nucleotides: TGTGCCAGCAGTTACGGGGCGACAGGAAACTATGGCTACACCTTC. Translating it yields CASSYGATGNYGYTF. The rearrangement joins TRBV6-5 to TRBJ1-2; perhaps TRBD1 as D (6 bases). The germline V and J ends were trimmed by 2 bases and 2 bases, with 12 bases remaining between them. CDR3 length: 15 amino acids. Per germline, CDR1 MNHEY and CDR2 SVGAGI.

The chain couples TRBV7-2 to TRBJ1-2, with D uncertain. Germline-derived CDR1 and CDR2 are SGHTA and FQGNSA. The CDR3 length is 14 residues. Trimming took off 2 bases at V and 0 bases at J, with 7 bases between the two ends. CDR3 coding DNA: TGTGCCAGCAGCTTAAGCCGGCCTAACTATGGCTACACCTTC. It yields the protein CASSLSRPNYGYTF.

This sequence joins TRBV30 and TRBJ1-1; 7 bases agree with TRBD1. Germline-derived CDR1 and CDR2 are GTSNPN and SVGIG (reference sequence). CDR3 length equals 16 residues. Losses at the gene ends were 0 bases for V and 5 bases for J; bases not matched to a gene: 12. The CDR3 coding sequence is TGTGCCTGGAGTGTACGGCTAAGGGGGCTGTGGACTGAAGCTTTCTTT. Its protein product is CAWSVRLRGLWTEAFF.

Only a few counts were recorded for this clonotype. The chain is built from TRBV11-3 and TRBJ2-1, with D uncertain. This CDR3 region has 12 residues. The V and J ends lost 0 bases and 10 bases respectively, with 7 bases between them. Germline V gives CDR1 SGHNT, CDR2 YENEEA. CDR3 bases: TGTGCCAGCAGCTTAGACCTAACCGAGCAGTTCTTC. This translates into CASSLDLTEQFF.